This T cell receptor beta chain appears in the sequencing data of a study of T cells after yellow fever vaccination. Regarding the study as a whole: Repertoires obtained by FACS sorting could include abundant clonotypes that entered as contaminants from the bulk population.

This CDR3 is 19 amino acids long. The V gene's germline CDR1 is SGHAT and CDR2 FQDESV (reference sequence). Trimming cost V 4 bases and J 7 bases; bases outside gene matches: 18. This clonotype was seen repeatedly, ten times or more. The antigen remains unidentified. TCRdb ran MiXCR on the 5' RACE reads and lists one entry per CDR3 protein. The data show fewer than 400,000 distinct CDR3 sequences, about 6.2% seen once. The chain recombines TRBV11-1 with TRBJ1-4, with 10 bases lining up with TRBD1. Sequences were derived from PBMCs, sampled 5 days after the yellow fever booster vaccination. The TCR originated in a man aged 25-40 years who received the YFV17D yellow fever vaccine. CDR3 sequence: CASSSIVLGQGVMVEKLFF. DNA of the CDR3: TGTGCCAGCAGCTCCATAGTACTCGGACAGGGGGTAATGGTTGAAAAACTGTTTTTT.